A single sample gave rise to the 10 T cell receptor beta chains below, sequenced in a study of CD8 T cells in ankylosing spondylitis. Their target antigens are unknown. Overall study findings and caveats: For ankylosing spondylitis blood, a TCR beta motif of about eight highly homologous variants appeared characteristic.

TCRdb fed the 5' RACE reads into MiXCR, producing one record per CDR3 protein. In the table there are 700,000 to 1,000,000 distinct CDR3 sequences, 10% to 15% of which are singletons. The sample consisted of blood, either unsorted or a sorted T cell fraction (not recorded which). Receptors were obtained from a male donor with ankylosing spondylitis.

The CDR3 coding sequence is TGTGCCAGCAGTGAGGCTCTCGTGCGAGCTTTCTTT. Translating gives CASSEALVRAFF. This chain uses TRBV2 with TRBJ1-1, with D hard to call. Per germline, CDR1 SNHLY and CDR2 FYNNEI. The CDR3 sequence is 12 residues long. V was pared by 3 bases and J by 10 bases, with 12 bases between.

The gene calls are TRBV5-1 and TRBJ1-1; D gene ambiguous. Germline V gene sequence: CDR1 SGHRS, CDR2 YFSETQ. CDR3 length: 16 amino acids. V lost 1 base to trimming and J lost 2 bases, with 15 bases between them. CDR3 region: CASSLPPPTSNTEAFF. The CDR3 DNA sequence: TGCGCCAGCAGCTTGCCCCCTCCTACCTCCAACACTGAAGCTTTCTTT.

Many counts were recorded for this clonotype. V usage is TRBV10-3 and J usage is TRBJ1-1; D ambiguous. CDR1 and CDR2 from the germline V gene are ENHRY and SYGVKD. Trimming left V 8 bases short and J 5 bases short, with 12 bases between. This CDR3 has 12 residues. The CDR3, as DNA: TGTGCCATCGGCCGGTCGGGAACTGAAGCTTTCTTT. Amino acids: CAIGRSGTEAFF.

This sequence joins TRBV4-3 and TRBJ2-3; perhaps TRBD2 as D (5 bases). V shed 0 bases and J shed 3 bases, with 13 bases lying between them. The CDR3 runs 16 residues. Germline assignment: CDR1 LGHNA and CDR2 YSLEER. The CDR3 loop is CASSQDPSGGTDTQYF. The DNA for the CDR3 is TGCGCCAGCAGCCAAGATCCGAGCGGCGGGACAGATACGCAGTATTTT.

This clonotype came up a few times. The V and J genes are TRBV18 and TRBJ2-3, with TRBD2 as a possible D gene (6 bases). CDR1 is KGHSH, CDR2 LQKENI, per germline. The CDR3 covers 14 residues. V dropped 3 bases and J dropped 6 bases, with 13 bases sitting between them. CDR3 coding DNA: TGTGCCAGCTCACCCAGACTAGAGGGGGATACGCAGTATTTT. This gives the protein CASSPRLEGDTQYF.

This clonotype was detected only a few times. The CDR3 DNA is TGTGCCAGCGCCGGGACCACGAACACCGGGGAGCTGTTTTTT. Residues: CASAGTTNTGELFF. The V and J genes are TRBV2 and TRBJ2-2; D might be TRBD1 or TRBD2, each matching 5 bases. The CDR3 sequence is 14 residues long. V gave up 8 bases and J gave up 0 bases, with 10 bases separating them. The germline CDR1 and CDR2 sequences are SNHLY and FYNNEI.

This clonotype was seen a few times. The chain uses TRBV7-2 and TRBJ2-1, with TRBD1 identical over 9 bases. CDR1 is SGHTA, CDR2 FQGNSA, per germline. J gave up 9 bases and V 0 bases, and 3 bases lay outside the gene matches. The length of the CDR3 is 14 residues. As DNA, the CDR3 is TGTGCCAGCAGCTTAGCAAGGACAGGGGTTGAGCAGTTCTTC. Protein sequence: CASSLARTGVEQFF.

In this sample, this clonotype turned up a few times. The CDR3 DNA reads TGTGCCAGCAGAGGTACAGGGAGTAATTCACCCCTCCACTTT. Translating gives CASRGTGSNSPLHF. The chain recombines TRBV9 with TRBJ1-6, with TRBD1 as a possible D gene (6 bases). This CDR3 region has 14 residues. Germline CDR1 and CDR2: SGDLS and YYNGEE. Trimming took off 5 bases at V and 6 bases at J, with 12 bases between the two ends.

V is TRBV28 and J is TRBJ2-7; 7 nucleotides align to TRBD1. CDR1 and CDR2 from the germline V gene are MDHEN and SYDVKM. The CDR3 is 14 amino acids. The trim removed 6 bases at V and 3 bases at J, leaving 8 bases unmatched. The CDR3 spells CASRSYRGFYEQYF. For the CDR3, the DNA is TGTGCCAGCAGGTCATACAGGGGTTTCTACGAGCAGTACTTC.

The chain couples TRBV4-3 to TRBJ1-4; unclear D gene. V lost 0 bases to trimming and J lost 7 bases, with 12 bases between them. Germline values: CDR1 LGHNA, CDR2 YSLEER. The CDR3 consists of 15 residues. CDR3 sequence reads: CASSQERGFSEKLFF. CDR3 nucleotide sequence: TGCGCCAGCAGCCAAGAGCGAGGGTTCAGTGAAAAACTGTTTTTT.